The entry below gives a single TCR beta chain sequence along with its context. Its binding antigen is unknown. Per-nucleotide qualities are absent, and no much larger clonotype sits a single base away. The CDR3 has 15 amino acids, counting the end cysteine and phenylalanine. Solely the CDR3 DNA is kept, with 45 bases framed from the first base. V is pruned by 0 bases and J by 5 bases, leaving 3 bases of the junction without a gene match. The germline V gene encodes CDR1 SGHRS and CDR2 YFSETQ. The CDR3 regions of human TCRbeta chains were analyzed by immunosequencing. In the original analysis: TCRs in the repertoires were matched against a reference library of SARS-CoV-2-specific TCRs that had been generated with the MIRA antigen-specificity platform. Breadth meant the fraction of unique TCRs that were SARS-CoV-2-associated, whereas depth meant the fraction of total T cells that were SARS-CoV-2-associated. Each spike-specific TCR was assigned to its reactive spike region and to a CD4 or CD8 class using the MIRA data. Log10-transformed breadth and depth values were compared by one-way ANOVA with Sidak's multiple comparisons tests. TCRdb took this table from immuneACCESS and kept in-frame rearrangements with V and J called. Such tables lack part of the clones; where checked against another copy, unresolved V genes explain under half of the gap, and the rest is unexplained. That table supplies the V and J calls and clone size; D and trimming were determined from the DNA. This sample is represented by around 150,000 clones; around 95% of them were singletons. The leading ten clones occupy roughly 1.3% of the sample.

This record comes from a study of T cell responses to AZD1222 COVID-19 vaccine (dated by TCRdb to 2020 to 2022). Turning to the overall study: Because spike-specific TCR depth and breadth did not differ between the two schedules, AZD1222 recipients who got a second dose at roughly 4 weeks were pooled with those who got a second dose at roughly 12 weeks. TCR sequencing covered 233 trial participants: nearly 210 given two doses of AZD1222 and 26 given two doses of MenACWY control vaccine. Enrollment into the trials was organized by age into subgroups of 18-55, 56-69 and 70-plus years, and those subgroups contained roughly 160, 29 and 62 TCR-sequenced participants, respectively. Results the study describes overall, beyond this receptor: The vaccine-associated CD4 TCRs covered the entire spike protein, and the dominant responses fell in regions 160-218 and 743-854. Because no day 14 peak-response samples were available, repertoires were characterized only after the peak T cell response. Spike-specific TCR breadth and depth rose significantly after two AZD1222 doses compared with day 0 and with MenACWY recipients. Participants were mostly white British and included more females than males, and it was suggested by the authors that clonal diversity may have been underestimated. Only a handful of AZD1222 recipients were SARS-CoV-2 seropositive at baseline, limiting conclusions about previously exposed vaccinees. The 56-69-year group was small, and its depth increase did not reach significance, likely because of low power. Epitopes outside the regions mutated in the B.1.351 and B.1.1.7 variants were reportedly recognized by nearly half of the unique spike-specific TCRs.

The time point label, as the study defines it: baseline before first vaccination. The vaccinee samples were drawn from two UK trials, COV001 and COV002, one of which was a single-blind randomized controlled phase 2/3 trial testing AZD1222 (ChAdOx1 nCoV-19) in healthy adults. Trial participant PBMC samples were collected at day 0 and day 28 after the second dose for TCRbeta chain sequencing. The material was peripheral blood, obtained on day 0 of AZD1222 vaccination. This TCR was sampled from an adult in good health. This sequence uses TRBV5-1 and TRBJ2-5, and TRBD2 aligns with 11 junction nucleotides. Here is the DNA: TGCGCCAGCAGCTTGGCCGCTAGCGGGAGGGAGACCCAGTACTTC. Translation gives CASSLAASGRETQYF.